The entry that follows covers one TCR beta chain sequence. Its antigen remains unknown. MiXCR, applied by TCRdb to the 5' RACE reads, yields one record per CDR3 protein. The sample lists around 450,000 distinct CDR3 sequences, 14% seen once, with about 0.52% in the top ten. The data derive from a study of identical twins. CDR1 is SGHTS and CDR2 is YDEGEE in the germline V gene. V shed 0 bases and J shed 1 base, with 7 bases lying between them. This CDR3 comprises 14 residues. Healthy Caucasians made up all donors. Regarding the study as a whole: Compared with unrelated sharing, twin-shared out-of-frame alpha sequences had more low-probability sequences. For monozygotic twins, models underestimated out-of-frame TCR alpha sharing.

This sample also belongs to another study, concerning yellow fever vaccine responses in identical twins. As that study records: After vaccination, twins' T cell response reportedly seemed partly convergent, partly personalized.

The source material was CD4+ T cells sorted from blood. The chain recombines TRBV5-8 with TRBJ1-1, with D uncertain. The sequence was obtained from a woman aged 18-30 years in good health. CDR3 DNA: TGTGCCAGCAGCTTGGTTGCTGCGAACACTGAAGCTTTCTTT. Translation gives CASSLVAANTEAFF.